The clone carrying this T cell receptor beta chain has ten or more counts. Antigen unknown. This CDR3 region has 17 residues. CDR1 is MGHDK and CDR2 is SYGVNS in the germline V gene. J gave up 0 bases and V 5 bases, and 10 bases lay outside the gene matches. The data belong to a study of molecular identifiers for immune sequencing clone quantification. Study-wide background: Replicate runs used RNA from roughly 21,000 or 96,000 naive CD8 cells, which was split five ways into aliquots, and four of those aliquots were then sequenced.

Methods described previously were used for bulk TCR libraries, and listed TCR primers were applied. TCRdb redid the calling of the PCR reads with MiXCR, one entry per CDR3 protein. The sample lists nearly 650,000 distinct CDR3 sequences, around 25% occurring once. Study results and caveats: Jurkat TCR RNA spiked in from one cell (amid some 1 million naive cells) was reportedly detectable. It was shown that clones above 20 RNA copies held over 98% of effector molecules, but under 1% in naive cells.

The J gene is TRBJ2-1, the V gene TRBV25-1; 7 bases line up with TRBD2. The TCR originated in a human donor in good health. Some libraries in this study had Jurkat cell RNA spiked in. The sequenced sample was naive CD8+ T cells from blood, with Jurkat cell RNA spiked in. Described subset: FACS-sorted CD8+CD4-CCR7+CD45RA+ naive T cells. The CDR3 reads CASSPQAASGSYNEQFF. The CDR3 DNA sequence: TGTGCCAGCAGTCCTCAGGCCGCTAGCGGCTCCTACAATGAGCAGTTCTTC. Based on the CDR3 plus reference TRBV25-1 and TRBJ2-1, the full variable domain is EADIYQTPRYLVIGTGKKITLECSQTMGHDKMYWYQQDPGMELHLIHYSYGVNSTEKGDLSSESTVSRIRTEHFPLTLESARPSHTSQYLCASSPQAASGSYNEQFFGPGTRLTVL.